Below, one T cell receptor beta chain is given with its context. Antigen specificity is unknown. TCRdb analysed the 5' RACE reads with MiXCR anew, one entry per CDR3 protein. The table includes hundreds of thousands of distinct CDR3 sequences, around 6.9% detected once. The source of the sample is a study of identical twins. The study, taken as a whole, reports: There were fewer insertions in abundant cord blood beta clonotypes, but memory repertoires showed no such pattern.

These data were also reused for a study on yellow fever vaccine responses in identical twins.

Sequences were obtained from memory (CD45RO+) T cells sorted from blood. The receptor was isolated from a woman aged 18-35 years in good health.

The CDR3 DNA reads TGTGCCAGCAGTTCTGGACAGACAGCAACTAATGAAAAACTGTTTTTT. Translating it yields CASSSGQTATNEKLFF. V is TRBV12-3 or TRBV12-4 and J is TRBJ1-4; D might be TRBD1 (6 bases). The V end lost 4 bases, the J end lost 0 bases, and 12 bases lay between the germline ends. This CDR3 comprises 16 residues.